These T cell receptor beta chains were read from a single sample in a study of T cell repertoires in cytomegalovirus infection. TCRdb analysed the reads with MiXCR anew, one entry per CDR3 protein. This sample carries tens of thousands of distinct CDR3 sequences, around 20% of them seen once, and the ten largest clones take about 18%. Their antigens are not known. The sequencing input was PBMCs, sequenced either directly or after in vitro stimulation (not recorded which). The receptors were gathered from a human donor in good health (CMV status not recorded). Some clones in this sample may be carry-over from other donors' samples. The CDR3 runs from the conserved cysteine through the conserved F or W. D genes are given only for firm matches. The listing skips clone size in some rows; elsewhere it reads once, few, many or a size class.

>TRBJ1-5|-|-|TRBV6-1
TGTGCCAGCAGTGAGGAAGGGGTCGGTCAGCCCCAGCATTTT
CASSEEGVGQPQHF
>TRBJ1-1|-|-|TRBV3-1
TGTGCCAGCAGCCAAGCCCGGATCACTGAAGCTTTCTTT
CASSQARITEAFF
>TRBJ2-3|TRBD2|-|TRBV23-1
TGCGCCAGCAGTCTAATCCCGCCTCAGAGCGGGATGCCAGATACGCAGTATTTT
CASSLIPPQSGMPDTQYF
>TRBJ2-5|TRBD2|many|TRBV4-3
TGCGCCAGCAGCCAAGATCTGCGGGAGTTGGCCCAGTACTTC
CASSQDLRELAQYF
>TRBJ2-7|TRBD1|few|TRBV7-9
TGTGCCAGCAGCTTCGGACAGGCCTACGAGCAGTACTTC
CASSFGQAYEQYF
>TRBJ2-2|-|-|TRBV2
TGTGCCAGCGGAGTAGCGGTCGGGGAGCTGTTTTTT
CASGVAVGELFF
>TRBJ2-1|-|-|TRBV12-3/TRBV12-4
TGTGCCAGCAGGGAGACGAACGAGCAGTTCTTC
CASRETNEQFF
>TRBJ1-5|-|many|TRBV2
TGTGCCGGCAGTCCCGGGACTTCTCGAAATCAGCCCCAGCATTTT
CAGSPGTSRNQPQHF
>TRBJ2-7|-|many|TRBV5-4
TGTGCCAGCAGCTTGGCTAGTAGCGGAGCCTACGAGCAGTACTTC
CASSLASSGAYEQYF
>TRBJ2-7|-|many|TRBV12-3/TRBV12-4
TGTGCCAGCAGTTCCCCCCAGGGGGGCCTATACGAGCAGTACTTC
CASSSPQGGLYEQYF
>TRBJ2-1|TRBD2|-|TRBV20-1
TGCAGTGCTCAACTAGCGGGGGTGGGGTACAATGAGCAGTTCTTC
CSAQLAGVGYNEQFF
>TRBJ2-1|TRBD2|few|TRBV7-2
TGTGCCAGCAGCTTAGGATGGCGGGAGTACGAGCAGTTCTTC
CASSLGWREYEQFF
>TRBJ2-1|-|many|TRBV7-2
TGTGCCAGCAGGCGAGAGGGCCTCTACAATGAGCAGTTCTTC
CASRREGLYNEQFF
>TRBJ2-5|-|few|TRBV7-2
TGTGCCAGCAGCTCCCGACTAGAGACCCAGTACTTC
CASSSRLETQYF
>TRBJ1-1|-|-|TRBV5-5
TGTGCCAGCAGCTTGGTCCCGGGAGTCTGGACTGAAGCTTTCTTT
CASSLVPGVWTEAFF
>TRBJ1-6|-|many|TRBV7-2
TGTGCCAGCAGCAGGGATAATTCACCCCTCCACTTT
CASSRDNSPLHF
>TRBJ2-3|-|few|TRBV19
TGTGCCAGTAGGGTCGCCGGGGGGCCCAGCACAGATACGCAGTATTTT
CASRVAGGPSTDTQYF
>TRBJ1-2|TRBD1|few|TRBV2
TGTGCCAGCAGTGCCGGGACAGGGCTCTATGGCTACACCTTC
CASSAGTGLYGYTF
>TRBJ1-1|-|-|TRBV4-3
TGCGCCAGCAGCCAAGCTCCCTTGACTCGTTTCGAAGCTTTCTTT
CASSQAPLTRFEAFF
>TRBJ2-1|TRBD2|many|TRBV7-2
TGTGCCAGCAGCTACAGACTAGCGGGAGGGAAGACGTACAATGAGCAGTTCTTC
CASSYRLAGGKTYNEQFF
>TRBJ2-5|-|many|TRBV6-1
TGTGCCAGCAGTGCGGAACAGGGTACCTACCAAGAGACCCAGTACTTC
CASSAEQGTYQETQYF
>TRBJ2-1|-|-|TRBV20-1
TGCAGTGCTAGTGCCCTCGGGGCCGGGTCCTACAATGAGCAGTTCTTC
CSASALGAGSYNEQFF
>TRBJ2-5|TRBD1|few|TRBV6-5
TGTGCCAGCCAGACAGGGGGAGAGACCCAGTACTTC
CASQTGGETQYF
>TRBJ1-3|-|many|TRBV6-6
TGTGCCAGCAGCCCGACCGAAAATGCGTTTGGAAACACCATATATTTT
CASSPTENAFGNTIYF
>TRBJ2-7|TRBD2|medium-sized|TRBV7-8
TGTGCCAGCAGCCCCAGCGGGGTGGGCTCCTACGAGCAGTACTTC
CASSPSGVGSYEQYF
>TRBJ2-1|-|-|TRBV19
TGTGCCAGTAGTATTTCGTGGGCCCGCCACAATGAGCAGTTCTTC
CASSISWARHNEQFF
>TRBJ1-1|-|many|TRBV10-3
TGTGCCATCAGTGAAGGTATGCACCCTGAAGCTTTCTTT
CAISEGMHPEAFF
>TRBJ2-1|-|many|TRBV7-6
TGTGCCAGCAGCTTAGCGGGGGGCGGCACCCCAAACAATGAGCAGTTCTTC
CASSLAGGGTPNNEQFF
>TRBJ1-6|-|-|TRBV2
TGTGCCAGCACCCTACGGAGGAATTCACCCCTCCACTTT
CASTLRRNSPLHF
>TRBJ2-3|-|many|TRBV7-8
TGTGCCAGCAGCTTAAACAGCCGCACAGATACGCAGTATTTT
CASSLNSRTDTQYF
>TRBJ1-5|TRBD1|many|TRBV7-9
TGTGCCAGCAGCTCTGGGACAGCTAACGGCCCCCAGCATTTT
CASSSGTANGPQHF
>TRBJ2-7|-|-|TRBV20-1
TGCAGTGCTAGCGCGGGGTCCATCTTCCACGAGCAGTACTTC
CSASAGSIFHEQYF
>TRBJ1-2|TRBD1|-|TRBV28
TGTGCCAGCAGATTAACCGGGACAGGGTCTGGCTACACCTTC
CASRLTGTGSGYTF
>TRBJ2-7|-|-|TRBV6-2/TRBV6-3
TGTGCCAGCAGTCAAACCCCCCAGGGCGAGCAGTACTTC
CASSQTPQGEQYF
>TRBJ2-5|TRBD2|-|TRBV7-8
TGTGCCAGCAGAGGTGGTAGCGGGGGGTATGAGACCCAGTACTTC
CASRGGSGGYETQYF
>TRBJ2-1|TRBD2|few|TRBV4-3
TGCGCCAGCAGCCATGGGGGAGCGGGAGGGTACTACAATGAGCAGTTCTTC
CASSHGGAGGYYNEQFF
>TRBJ2-1|-|many|TRBV7-2
TGTGCCAGCAGCTTCCGGAGAGGGGGCGCGGATACCGGGAGAAATACCTACAATGAGCAGTTCTTC
CASSFRRGGADTGRNTYNEQFF
>TRBJ2-5|-|medium-sized|TRBV28
TGTGCCAGCAGTTTATCCCTACTAGTTACTGGGGGGACCCAGTACTTC
CASSLSLLVTGGTQYF
>TRBJ1-2|TRBD1|few|TRBV5-1
TGCGCCAGCAGCCCGGGACAGGGTACTGGCTACACCTTC
CASSPGQGTGYTF
>TRBJ2-3|-|-|TRBV20-1
TGCAGTGCTTCCCCGGGCGGGACGGGCACAGATACGCAGTATTTT
CSASPGGTGTDTQYF
>TRBJ2-1|-|many|TRBV7-9
TGTGCCAGCAGCCCCCTGGGACACCACTCCTACAATGAGCAGTTCTTC
CASSPLGHHSYNEQFF
>TRBJ2-5|TRBD1|few|TRBV6-6
TGTGCCAGCAGTTGGGACAGGGGAGTCAAAGAGACCCAGTACTTC
CASSWDRGVKETQYF
>TRBJ2-3|-|-|TRBV11-2
TGTGCCAGCAGCTTAGCGGGTAGCGGCACAGATACGCAGTATTTT
CASSLAGSGTDTQYF
>TRBJ2-7|-|few|TRBV20-1
TGCAGTGCTAGAGGGCGGTCTACCTACGAGCAGTACTTC
CSARGRSTYEQYF
>TRBJ2-7|-|few|TRBV20-1
TGCAGTGCTTACAGGGCCCACGAGCAGTACTTC
CSAYRAHEQYF
>TRBJ1-2|-|few|TRBV5-4
TGTGCCAGCAGCTTGAATGGGGGAGGTGTCGGGGGACGAAACTATGGCTACACCTTC
CASSLNGGGVGGRNYGYTF
>TRBJ1-2|-|-|TRBV5-6
TGTGCCAGCAGCTTGTTCGCGGGGGATGGCTACACCTTC
CASSLFAGDGYTF
>TRBJ2-3|TRBD2|few|TRBV4-1
TGCGCCAGCAGCCAAGTCCTTGTAAAACTAGCGGGCCGTAGCACAGATACGCAGTATTTT
CASSQVLVKLAGRSTDTQYF
>TRBJ2-1|-|few|TRBV12-3/TRBV12-4
TGTGCCAGCAGTTTGGGGGCGGGGCCTAGTTACAATGAGCAGTTCTTC
CASSLGAGPSYNEQFF
>TRBJ1-5|-|-|TRBV20-1
TGCAGTGCTAACGCCCAGGGGCTACGCAATCAGCCCCAGCATTTT
CSANAQGLRNQPQHF
>TRBJ2-5|TRBD2|few|TRBV5-6
TGTGCCAGCAGCCCGGGACTAGCGGAGAGAACCCAGTACTTC
CASSPGLAERTQYF
>TRBJ1-1|-|-|TRBV12-3/TRBV12-4
TGTGCCACCGAGGGGGGGAAGCAAGGCCGGACTGAAGCTTTCTTT
CATEGGKQGRTEAFF
>TRBJ1-3|-|few|TRBV19
TGTGCCAGTAGTATAAACCCGGGCCAAAGAACTTCTGGAAACACCATATATTTT
CASSINPGQRTSGNTIYF